This T cell receptor beta chain is from a study of blood T cell repertoires in COVID-19. The wider study: The origin of the acute and convalescent COVID-19 samples was the United States, Italy and Spain.

The V gene's germline CDR1 is MDHEN and CDR2 SYDVKM. V was shortened by 3 bases and J by 0 bases, with 8 bases between the two germline ends. This CDR3 is 15 amino acids long. Sequencing was performed with immunoSEQ multiplex PCR; in TCRdb, only in-frame clones are kept and a portion is missing. The sample has approximately 90,000 clones; over 60% are singletons. The sequence was collected from a human donor in a cohort sampled during active COVID-19. The source material was peripheral blood. This rearrangement joins TRBV28 to TRBJ2-2; no clear D gene. The CDR3 reads CASSFTRSNTGELFF. As DNA, the CDR3 is TGTGCCAGCAGTTTCACCCGGTCGAACACCGGGGAGCTGTTTTTT.